This T cell receptor beta chain was identified in a study of radiotherapy plus CTLA-4 blockade in lung cancer. The CDR3 loop spans 14 amino acids. CDR1 GTSNPN and CDR2 SVGIG come from the germline V gene (reference sequence). The V segment lost 5 bases and the J segment 3 bases; nucleotides outside the gene matches: 5. The assay was immunoSEQ multiplex PCR, and TCRdb's table has in-frame clones only and misses some. The sample lists roughly 73,000 clones, around 86% seen once, with 40% in the top ten. The chain combines TRBV30 with TRBJ2-4, with 9 positions matching TRBD2. The TCR was taken from a human donor with non-small cell lung cancer that progressed on radiotherapy plus ipilimumab. This material consisted of peripheral blood, taken from a patient treated with radiotherapy plus ipilimumab. The CDR3: CAWEAGGGKNIQYF. The CDR3 bases are TGTGCCTGGGAAGCGGGAGGAGGCAAAAACATTCAGTACTTC.